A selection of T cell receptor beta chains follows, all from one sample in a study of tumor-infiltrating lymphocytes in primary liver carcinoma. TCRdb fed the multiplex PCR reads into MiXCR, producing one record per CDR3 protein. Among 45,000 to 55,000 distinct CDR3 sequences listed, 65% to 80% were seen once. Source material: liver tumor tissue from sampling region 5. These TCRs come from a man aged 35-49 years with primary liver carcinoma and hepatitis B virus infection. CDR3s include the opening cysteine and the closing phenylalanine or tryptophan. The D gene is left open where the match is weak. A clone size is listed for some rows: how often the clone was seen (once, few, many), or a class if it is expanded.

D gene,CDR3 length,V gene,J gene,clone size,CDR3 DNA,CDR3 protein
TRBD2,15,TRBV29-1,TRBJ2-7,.,TGCAGCGTTCGACTAGCAGGAGGTTCTTGCTACGAGCAGTACTTC,CSVRLAGGSCYEQYF
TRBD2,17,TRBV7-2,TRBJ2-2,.,TGTACCAGCAGCTTATACCGAGGACTAGCTAACACCAGGGAGCTGTTTTTT,CTSSLYRGLANTRELFF
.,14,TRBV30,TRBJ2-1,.,TGTGCCTGGTGCCGAGGGCCTGGAGGCAATGAGCAGTTCTTC,CAWCRGPGGNEQFF
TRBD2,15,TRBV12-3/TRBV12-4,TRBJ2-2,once,TGTACCAGCAGTTCGATGACGGGGGGGATCGGGGAGCTGTTTTTT,CTSSSMTGGIGELFF
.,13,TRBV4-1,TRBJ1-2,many,TGCGCCAGCAGCCAAGTAACTAACTATGGCTACACCTTC,CASSQVTNYGYTF
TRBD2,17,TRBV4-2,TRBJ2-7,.,TGTGCCACTTCTGGACTAGCGGGAGTTTTTATGTCCTACGAGCAGTACTTC,CATSGLAGVFMSYEQYF
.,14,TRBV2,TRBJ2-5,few,TGTGCCAGCAGTGAATGGGGGAGTGAAGAGACCCAGTACTTC,CASSEWGSEETQYF
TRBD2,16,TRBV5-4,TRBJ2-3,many,TGTGCCAGCAGCTTGGGACTAGCGGGAGACACAGATACGCAGTATTTT,CASSLGLAGDTDTQYF
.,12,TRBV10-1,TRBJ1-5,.,TGCGCCAGCAGTGATCAGGAGCAGCCCCGGCATTTT,CASSDQEQPRHF
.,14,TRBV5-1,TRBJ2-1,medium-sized,TGCGCCAGCAGCTTGTCGGGGATCCCCGATGGGCAGTTCTTC,CASSLSGIPDGQFF
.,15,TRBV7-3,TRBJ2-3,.,TGTGCCAGCAGCTACGGGTCGCTTAGCACAGATACGCAGTATTTT,CASSYGSLSTDTQYF
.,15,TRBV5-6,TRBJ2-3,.,TGTGTCAGCAGCTTGGATCCCGGGAATGCAGATACGCAGTATTTT,CVSSLDPGNADTQYF
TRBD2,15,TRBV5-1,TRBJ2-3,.,TGCGCCAGCAGCTGGGGACTAGTGGACACAGATACGCAGTATTTT,CASSWGLVDTDTQYF
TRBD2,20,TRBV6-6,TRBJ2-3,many,TGTGCCAGCAGTTATTTCCCGGGACTAGCGGGAGAGGGGGGAACAGATACGCAGTATTTT,CASSYFPGLAGEGGTDTQYF
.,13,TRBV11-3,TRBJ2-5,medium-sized,TGTGCCAGCAGCTTAGCACTAGGGGAGACCCAGTACTTC,CASSLALGETQYF
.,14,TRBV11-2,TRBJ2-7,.,TGTGGCAGTAGCTTAACTGACACTGCCTACGAGCAGTATTTC,CGSSLTDTAYEQYF